These 19 T cell receptor beta chains originate from one sample sequenced in a study of cytomegalovirus exposure and HLA in healthy donors. The assay was immunoSEQ multiplex PCR, and TCRdb's table has in-frame clones only and misses some. The table shows some 150,000 clones, with about 89% occurring only once. The sample comprised PBMCs. Receptors were obtained from a woman aged 18-29 years in good health and CMV-seropositive.

A single count supports this clone. The chain couples TRBV5-1 to TRBJ2-5; 7 nucleotides align to TRBD1. The junction had 5 bases not matched to a gene; V was cut back by 2 bases and J by 4 bases. The germline gives CDR1 SGHRS, CDR2 YFSETQ. The CDR3 is made up of 14 amino acids. Here the CDR3 DNA reads TGCGCCAGCAGCTTCGGGACAGAGATAGAGACCCAGTACTTC. Protein product: CASSFGTEIETQYF. The whole variable domain, remainder taken from reference TRBV5-1 and TRBJ2-5, is KAGVTQTPRYLIKTRGQQVTLSCSPISGHRSVSWYQQTPGQGLQFLFEYFSETQRNKGNFPGRFSGRQFSNSRSEMNVSTLELGDSALYLCASSFGTEIETQYFGPGTRLLVL.

The chain joins TRBV9 to TRBJ1-4; D is uncertain. The V end lost 4 bases, the J end lost 0 bases, and 10 bases lay between the germline ends. The CDR3 sequence is 15 residues long. Germline V CDR1 and CDR2: SGDLS, YYNGEE. CDR3 sequence: CASSPRVTTNEKLFF. Written as DNA, the CDR3 is TGTGCCAGCAGCCCCCGGGTTACAACTAATGAAAAACTGTTTTTT.

This CDR3 reads CAWSVRQGLSPLHF. CDR3 DNA: TGTGCCTGGAGCGTACGACAGGGGCTTTCACCCCTCCACTTT. The rearrangement joins TRBV30 to TRBJ1-6, with 8 positions matching TRBD1. The CDR3 sequence is 14 residues long. The germline CDR1 and CDR2 sequences are GTSNPN and SVGIG (reference sequence). V gave up 3 bases and J gave up 9 bases; unmatched junction bases: 7.

The CDR3 reads CASSLEGLAGVWETQYF. In DNA form, the CDR3 reads TGTGCCAGCAGCTTAGAGGGACTAGCGGGAGTATGGGAGACCCAGTACTTC. The J gene is TRBJ2-5, the V gene TRBV11-3; TRBD2 matches at 14 bases. The V segment lost 0 bases and the J segment 5 bases; nucleotides outside the gene matches: 5. This CDR3 comprises 17 residues. The germline gives CDR1 SGHNT, CDR2 YENEEA. Combining the CDR3 with reference TRBV11-3 and TRBJ2-5 gives the whole variable domain EAGVVQSPRYKIIEKKQPVAFWCNPISGHNTLYWYLQNLGQGPELLIRYENEEAVDDSQLPKDRFSAERLKGVDSTLKIQPAELGDSAVYLCASSLEGLAGVWETQYFGPGTRLLVL.

The gene calls are TRBV5-1 and TRBJ2-5, with 7 bases lining up with TRBD2. Looked up from germline, CDR1 is SGHRS and CDR2 is YFSETQ. The CDR3 runs 14 residues. The J segment lost 5 bases and the V segment lost 3 bases, leaving 7 bases of the junction unmatched. In DNA, the CDR3 is TGCGCCAGCAGCTCCGGGGAGGGTTGGGAGACCCAGTACTTC. Protein: CASSSGEGWETQYF.

The chain combines TRBV2 with TRBJ2-1, with TRBD2 identical over 7 bases. The CDR3 is 15 residues long. Trimming removed 1 base from V and 4 bases from J; junction bases left unmatched: 4. Germline loops: CDR1 SNHLY, CDR2 FYNNEI. The CDR3, as DNA: TGTGCCAGCAGTGAAGGCGGGAGCGGGTACAATGAGCAGTTCTTC. It codes for CASSEGGSGYNEQFF.

The chain carries TRBV27 and TRBJ1-2; 7 bases agree with TRBD1. This CDR3 region has 15 residues. Germline-derived CDR1 and CDR2 are MNHEY and SMNVEV (reference sequence). The trim removed 2 bases at V and 4 bases at J, leaving 7 bases unmatched. The CDR3 protein is CASSLEGDRTYGYTF. Written as DNA, the CDR3 is TGTGCCAGCAGTTTAGAAGGGGACAGAACCTATGGCTACACCTTC.

The chain uses TRBV11-2 and TRBJ2-7; D is unresolved. The germline V gene encodes CDR1 SGHAT and CDR2 FQNNGV. The CDR3 totals 14 residues. V dropped 5 bases and J dropped 6 bases, with 17 bases sitting between them. The CDR3 spells CASSPRVRAGEQYF. CDR3 bases: TGTGCCAGCAGCCCGCGAGTTCGAGCCGGCGAGCAGTACTTC. Looking up the rest from reference TRBV11-2 and TRBJ2-7 gives the full variable domain: EAGVAQSPRYKIIEKRQSVAFWCNPISGHATLYWYQQILGQGPKLLIQFQNNGVVDDSQLPKDRFSAERLKGVDSTLKIQPAKLEDSAVYLCASSPRVRAGEQYFGPGTRLTVT.

This rearrangement joins TRBV29-1 to TRBJ2-1, with D possibly TRBD2 on 5 matching bases. Trimming removed 4 bases from V and 1 base from J, with 14 bases in between. This CDR3 is 15 amino acids long. The germline V gene has CDR1 SQVTM and CDR2 ANQGSEA. CDR3 amino acids: CSVGTHLASYNEQFF. CDR3 sequence (DNA): TGCAGCGTTGGGACTCACTTAGCTTCCTACAATGAGCAGTTCTTC.

V gene TRBV7-6 combines with J gene TRBJ2-2; maybe TRBD1 (5 bases). Germline V gene data show CDR1 as SGHVS and CDR2 as FNYEAQ. Trimming shortened V by 3 bases and J by 2 bases, and 16 bases separated the two germline ends. This CDR3 is built from 17 residues. The CDR3 region has the DNA TGTGCCAGCAGCTTTTATTATCCAGGGCTTAACACCGGGGAGCTGTTTTTT. It encodes CASSFYYPGLNTGELFF.

The chain couples TRBV7-9 to TRBJ2-7; 8 bases agree with TRBD1. Losses at the gene ends were 2 bases for V and 6 bases for J; bases not matched to a gene: 0. The CDR3 loop spans 12 amino acids. From germline, CDR1 is SEHNR and CDR2 FQNEAQ (reference sequence). CDR3 bases: TGTGCCAGCAGCTTAACAGGGGGCGAGCAGTACTTC. Its translation is CASSLTGGEQYF.

The rearrangement links TRBV30 to TRBJ1-5, with 11 bases that match TRBD1. CDR1 is GTSNPN, CDR2 SVGIG, per germline (reference sequence). V trimming: 2 bases; J trimming: 5 bases; junction bases outside the gene matches: 11. The CDR3 has 17 residues. DNA of the CDR3: TGTGCCTGGAGTAAACGGACAGGGGGCTATGGGGATCAGCCCCAGCATTTT. This translates into CAWSKRTGGYGDQPQHF.

V usage is TRBV28 and J usage is TRBJ1-1; TRBD1 aligns across 7 bases. The J segment lost 3 bases and the V segment lost 5 bases, leaving 6 bases of the junction unmatched. The CDR3 contains 14 residues. The germline gives CDR1 MDHEN, CDR2 SYDVKM. The CDR3 region is CASSETGRDTEAFF. In nucleotides, the CDR3 is TGTGCCAGCAGTGAGACAGGGCGGGACACTGAAGCTTTCTTT. The full variable domain, its missing parts supplied by reference TRBV28 and TRBJ1-1, is DVKVTQSSRYLVKRTGEKVFLECVQDMDHENMFWYRQDPGLGLRLIYFSYDVKMKEKGDIPEGYSVSREKKERFSLILESASTNQTSMYLCASSETGRDTEAFFGQGTRLTVV.

V gene TRBV5-6 combines with J gene TRBJ1-2; D unclear. The germline gives CDR1 SGHDT, CDR2 YYEEEE. This CDR3 region has 13 residues. The germline V and J ends were trimmed by 2 bases and 8 bases, with 13 bases remaining between them. CDR3 sequence: CASSFEEFGGYTF. The CDR3 DNA sequence: TGTGCCAGCAGCTTCGAGGAGTTTGGGGGCTACACCTTC.

The rearrangement joins TRBV5-6 to TRBJ2-1; no reliable D call. The CDR3 runs 16 residues. Trimming left V 2 bases short and J 3 bases short, with 15 bases between. Looked up from germline, CDR1 is SGHDT and CDR2 is YYEEEE. CDR3 region: CASSLVGATNYNEQFF. CDR3 DNA: TGTGCCAGCAGCTTAGTAGGAGCGACCAACTACAATGAGCAGTTCTTC.

The CDR3, as DNA: TGTGCCAGCAGCTTGACAGGGGGTAGCACAGATACGCAGTATTTT. It is translated as CASSLTGGSTDTQYF. The chain carries TRBV5-8 and TRBJ2-3, with 8 bases identical to TRBD1. Germline CDR1 SGHTS, CDR2 YDEGEE. The CDR3 loop spans 15 amino acids. V lost 1 base to trimming and J lost 0 bases; unmatched junction nucleotides: 1.

Only one count was recorded for this clone. The chain is built from TRBV2 and TRBJ2-1, with D possibly being TRBD2 (5 bases). From germline, CDR1 is SNHLY and CDR2 FYNNEI. The ends were cut back, 7 bases at V and 11 bases at J, with 12 bases in the middle. CDR3 length equals 11 residues. CDR3 sequence (DNA): TGTGCCAGCATAGACTACCGGAAGCAGTTCTTC. Translated, it gives CASIDYRKQFF.

The chain employs TRBV7-2 and TRBJ2-1, with TRBD2 matching 9 bases. Unmatched junction bases numbered 12, after V lost 5 bases and J lost 10 bases. Germline CDR1 reads SGHTA; CDR2 reads FQGNSA. CDR3 length equals 15 residues. CDR3 protein: CASSAYVLAGLEQFF. The CDR3 nucleotides read TGTGCCAGCAGCGCTTACGTCCTAGCGGGACTGGAGCAGTTCTTC.

V and J are TRBV5-6 and TRBJ1-2; 7 nucleotides match TRBD1. Per germline, CDR1 SGHDT and CDR2 YYEEEE. The CDR3 spans 14 residues. V was clipped by 9 bases and J by 0 bases; unmatched bases: 8. The CDR3 DNA follows: TGTGCCACGACATTAGGGGGCCCTAACTATGGCTACACCTTC. Its translation: CATTLGGPNYGYTF.